These T cell receptor beta chains were read from a single sample in a study of CD8+ T cells in alopecia areata. TCRdb keeps only in-frame clones here, not all; method: immunoSEQ multiplex PCR. The sample shows around 150,000 clones, roughly 65% of them seen only once. The sequencing used CD4+ T cells sorted from blood, collected at week 4, from a patient treated with tofacitinib. These receptors were taken from a human donor with alopecia areata. The CDR3 runs from the conserved cysteine through the conserved F or W. A D gene is named only where the DNA matches it firmly. Clone size appears in some rows only: once, few, many, or a class for an expanded clone.

V: TRBV4-3; D: NA; length: 14; size: once; J: TRBJ1-2; DNA: TGCGCCAGCAGCCAAGGTCTCGCCTCGGTTGGCTACACCTTC; CDR3: CASSQGLASVGYTF
V: TRBV9; D: NA; length: 13; size: NA; J: TRBJ1-1; DNA: TGTGCCAGCAGCGTAGTAGGGAAGGCAGACGCTTTCTTT; CDR3: CASSVVGKADAFF
V: TRBV12-5; D: NA; length: 12; size: NA; J: TRBJ2-3; DNA: TGTGCTAGTGGTTTGTTAATACGTAAGCAGTATTTT; CDR3: CASGLLIRKQYF
V: TRBV5-1; D: TRBD2; length: 16; size: NA; J: TRBJ2-3; DNA: TGCGCCAGCAGCAGGGGACTAGCGGGGACCACAGATACGCAGTATTTT; CDR3: CASSRGLAGTTDTQYF
V: TRBV29-1; D: TRBD2; length: 17; size: NA; J: TRBJ2-7; DNA: TGCAGCGTTGAAACTTACATCGGCGGGGGGGCTTTCTACGAGCAGTACTTC; CDR3: CSVETYIGGGAFYEQYF
V: TRBV29-1; D: NA; length: 12; size: NA; J: TRBJ2-5; DNA: TGCAGCACCAGTGGGGGCCAGGAGACCCAGTACTTC; CDR3: CSTSGGQETQYF
V: TRBV6-6; D: NA; length: 13; size: few; J: TRBJ1-5; DNA: TGTGCCAGCAGTTACACCGTTGTCCAGCCCCAGCATTTT; CDR3: CASSYTVVQPQHF
V: TRBV6-1; D: NA; length: 17; size: NA; J: TRBJ2-7; DNA: TGTGCCAGCAGTGAAGTTGCTATAGATCGGAGCTCCTACGAGCAGTACTTC; CDR3: CASSEVAIDRSSYEQYF
V: TRBV30; D: NA; length: 13; size: NA; J: TRBJ1-2; DNA: TGTGCCTGGAAGCCAGGGCCCAACTATGGCTACACCTTC; CDR3: CAWKPGPNYGYTF
V: TRBV19; D: NA; length: 12; size: few; J: TRBJ2-1; DNA: TGTGCCAGTAGTTCGTTCTATCAGGGGCAGTTCTTC; CDR3: CASSSFYQGQFF
V: TRBV30; D: NA; length: 14; size: few; J: TRBJ1-6; DNA: TGTGCCTGGAGTGAACAGGGAGGGTATTCACCCCTCCACTTT; CDR3: CAWSEQGGYSPLHF
V: TRBV9; D: NA; length: 14; size: few; J: TRBJ1-1; DNA: TGTGCCAGCAGCGTAGACCCGTTGAACACTGAAGCTTTCTTT; CDR3: CASSVDPLNTEAFF
V: TRBV29-1; D: NA; length: 12; size: NA; J: TRBJ2-5; DNA: TGCAGCGTCATACAGGGCGGCGAGACCCAGTACTTC; CDR3: CSVIQGGETQYF
V: TRBV29-1; D: NA; length: 12; size: NA; J: TRBJ1-5; DNA: TGCAGCGTAGGGGACGGAGATCAGCCCCAGCATTTT; CDR3: CSVGDGDQPQHF
V: TRBV10-3; D: NA; length: 12; size: few; J: TRBJ1-2; DNA: TGTGCCATCATGGACCCAGGGCATGGCTACACCTTC; CDR3: CAIMDPGHGYTF
V: TRBV7-8; D: TRBD1; length: 14; size: NA; J: TRBJ1-1; DNA: TGTGCCAGCAGGGAGACAGGGGCGGTCGGGGGAGCTTTCTTT; CDR3: CASRETGAVGGAFF
V: TRBV29-1; D: TRBD2; length: 13; size: NA; J: TRBJ2-1; DNA: TGCAGCGTCAACAGCCCAGCGGGGGAAGAGCAGTTCTTC; CDR3: CSVNSPAGEEQFF
V: TRBV27; D: NA; length: 14; size: NA; J: TRBJ1-6; DNA: TGTGCCAGCAGTGCCCGGGGGGATGATTCACCCCTCCACTTT; CDR3: CASSARGDDSPLHF
V: TRBV30; D: NA; length: 13; size: NA; J: TRBJ1-6; DNA: TGTGCCTGGGGATCAGGGTTAGGATCACCCCTCCACTTT; CDR3: CAWGSGLGSPLHF
V: TRBV27; D: NA; length: 14; size: NA; J: TRBJ2-6; DNA: TGTGCCAGCAGTTTAATAGCTGGGGCCAACGTCCTGACTTTC; CDR3: CASSLIAGANVLTF
V: TRBV14; D: TRBD2; length: 19; size: NA; J: TRBJ2-1; DNA: TGTGCCAGCAGCCAGGAGGGGACTAGCGGGGGACCCTCCTACAATGAGCAGTTCTTC; CDR3: CASSQEGTSGGPSYNEQFF
V: TRBV5-4; D: NA; length: 13; size: NA; J: TRBJ2-5; DNA: TGTGCCAGCAGCATTTGGCTAGGAGAGACCCAGTACTTC; CDR3: CASSIWLGETQYF
V: TRBV27; D: TRBD1; length: 13; size: few; J: TRBJ1-1; DNA: TGTGCCAGCAACAGGGGACAGAACACTGAAGCTTTCTTT; CDR3: CASNRGQNTEAFF
V: TRBV12-5; D: NA; length: 15; size: NA; J: TRBJ1-2; DNA: TGTGCTAGTGGTTTGCTGATATCCCAAGGGTATGGCTACACCTTC; CDR3: CASGLLISQGYGYTF
V: TRBV2; D: NA; length: 13; size: NA; J: TRBJ2-1; DNA: TGTGCCAGTCAGGGTTTCTCCTACAATGAGCAGTTCTTC; CDR3: CASQGFSYNEQFF
V: TRBV29-1; D: NA; length: 13; size: few; J: TRBJ1-3; DNA: TGCAGCGTTGAGGGGATCATAGGAAACACCATATATTTT; CDR3: CSVEGIIGNTIYF
V: TRBV2; D: TRBD2; length: 14; size: once; J: TRBJ2-3; DNA: TGTGCCAGTGCGGGACTAGTCAGAACAGATACGCAGTATTTT; CDR3: CASAGLVRTDTQYF
V: TRBV7-2; D: NA; length: 14; size: NA; J: TRBJ1-1; DNA: TGTGCCAGCAGCCTGGACAGTAAGAACACTGAAGCTTTCTTT; CDR3: CASSLDSKNTEAFF
V: TRBV29-1; D: TRBD1; length: 12; size: few; J: TRBJ2-4; DNA: TGCAGCGCAAGGACAGGGACGAACATTCAGTACTTC; CDR3: CSARTGTNIQYF
V: TRBV18; D: NA; length: 12; size: few; J: TRBJ2-3; DNA: TGTGCCAGCTCACCTCAGGGGGATACGCAGTATTTT; CDR3: CASSPQGDTQYF
V: TRBV29-1; D: NA; length: 11; size: NA; J: TRBJ1-1; DNA: TGCAGTATCAGGGCTAACACTGAAGCTTTCTTT; CDR3: CSIRANTEAFF
V: TRBV30; D: NA; length: 15; size: NA; J: TRBJ1-1; DNA: TGTGCCTGGAAAACAGCCGGGACTTATCGGGCTGAAGCTTTCTTT; CDR3: CAWKTAGTYRAEAFF
V: TRBV25-1; D: NA; length: 14; size: NA; J: TRBJ1-1; DNA: TGTGCCAGCAGTGTCTTTTCTCAGAGCACTGAAGCTTTCTTT; CDR3: CASSVFSQSTEAFF
V: TRBV30; D: NA; length: 15; size: NA; J: TRBJ1-4; DNA: TGTGCCTGGAGTGTATTGTTAGGGGACCATGAAAAACTGTTTTTT; CDR3: CAWSVLLGDHEKLFF
V: TRBV6-5; D: TRBD1; length: 15; size: NA; J: TRBJ1-6; DNA: TGTGCCAGCACTCAGAGACAGGGCAACATTTCACCCCTCCACTTT; CDR3: CASTQRQGNISPLHF
V: TRBV30; D: NA; length: 14; size: NA; J: TRBJ1-5; DNA: TGTGCCTGGAGTGGGGGGGATAGCAATCAGCCCCAGCATTTT; CDR3: CAWSGGDSNQPQHF
V: TRBV7-7; D: NA; length: 13; size: once; J: TRBJ1-5; DNA: TGTGCTAGCAGCCCTAGGGTGGGTGGCTTCCAGCATTTT; CDR3: CASSPRVGGFQHF